This TCR beta chain was recorded in a study of PD-1 blockade in classical Hodgkin lymphoma. Study-level findings and limits: A significant rise in TCR diversity was seen by C4D1 for CD4+ cells but not for CD8+ cells. Undefined causes, possibly disease activity or prior therapy, underlie the repertoire differences. Compared with healthy donors, newly diagnosed patients reportedly showed lower baseline TCR diversity.

All patients relapsed after autologous stem cell transplantation, and brentuximab vedotin exposure varied. Complete response, partial response or progressive disease was each patient's best response. The CDR3 has 15 amino acids. The germline CDR1 and CDR2 sequences are MNHNS and SASEGT. V dropped 4 bases and J dropped 0; count of bases not matched to a gene: 5. The data were produced by immunoSEQ multiplex PCR, yet TCRdb's version contains in-frame clones alone and is incomplete. The sample includes some 13,000 clones, about 80% of them seen just once. As to this clone: Its antigen remains unknown.

Sequencing used peripheral blood mononuclear cells (PBMCs), obtained at baseline. The clonotype was recovered from a human donor with classical Hodgkin lymphoma. The rearrangement joins TRBV6-1 to TRBJ1-2; 7 bases match TRBD1. CDR3 in amino acids: CASSAGTDSNYGYTF. The CDR3 DNA reads as TGTGCCAGCAGTGCCGGGACAGATTCTAACTATGGCTACACCTTC.